This is a list of T cell receptor beta chains from one sample in a study of response to subunit inactivated influenza vaccine. TCRdb re-called the RT-PCR reads with MiXCR, one entry per CDR3 protein. The repertoire holds 750,000 to 850,000 distinct CDR3 sequences, around 18% seen once, with roughly a tenth in the top ten. Sequenced material: PBMCs from blood, taken 5 days after vaccination. These receptors were taken from a man aged 50 to 59 who received an inactivated influenza vaccine. CDR3s include the opening cysteine and the closing phenylalanine or tryptophan. Clone size is shown for a subset of rows, as once, few, many or a class of expanded clone.

V	size	J	CDR3
TRBV15	many	TRBJ1-2	CATSRDLAAYGYTF
TRBV7-2	-	TRBJ2-5	CASSLAAREGTGGGKTQYF
TRBV12-3/TRBV12-4	many	TRBJ1-1	CASSVIAVEAFF
TRBV6-1	-	TRBJ2-2	CASSDWANTGELFF
TRBV6-5	few	TRBJ2-4	CASSLKGNIQYF
TRBV10-3	-	TRBJ2-1	CAISEGTSGSNVEQFF
TRBV15	-	TRBJ2-3	CATSRARADTQYF
TRBV15	few	TRBJ2-2	CATSRESWGETGELFF
TRBV20-1	few	TRBJ2-7	CSARDWTGSSYEQYF
TRBV10-3	-	TRBJ2-2	CAIEHPNTGELFF
TRBV20-1	-	TRBJ2-5	CSARVGAGGLQTQYF
TRBV6-5	few	TRBJ2-3	CASSYRAGATDTQYF
TRBV6-1	-	TRBJ2-1	CASTYTAGVEQFF
TRBV7-2	-	TRBJ1-1	CASSLVAQNTEAFF
TRBV7-9	-	TRBJ2-7	CASSLDQAYNYEQYF
TRBV6-2/TRBV6-3	few	TRBJ2-2	CASLRLGASTGELFF
TRBV12-3/TRBV12-4	many	TRBJ1-5	CASSLPGGSNQPQHF
TRBV28	-	TRBJ2-3	CASTVGGGSDTQYF
TRBV10-3	many	TRBJ2-5	CAISGTEGGIQETQYF
TRBV20-1	many	TRBJ2-7	CSARGTSGPSYYEQYF
TRBV12-3/TRBV12-4	-	TRBJ1-2	CASSLATGIGYTF
TRBV4-1	-	TRBJ1-2	CASSQVLVAGYGYTF
TRBV10-3	few	TRBJ2-3	CAIRDGFTDTQYF
TRBV7-6	-	TRBJ2-3	CASSSIAEYRDTQYF
TRBV7-8	few	TRBJ2-7	CASSAGVKYEQYF
TRBV20-1	-	TRBJ2-3	CSAERTGRESDTQYF
TRBV12-3/TRBV12-4	-	TRBJ1-5	CASSWAGGNQPQHF
TRBV6-2/TRBV6-3	-	TRBJ2-3	CASSSVRGLTDTQYF
TRBV5-1	few	TRBJ1-3	CASSLGIGGGSGNTIYF
TRBV12-3/TRBV12-4	few	TRBJ2-2	CASSVLSWWAGRSSTGELFF
TRBV29-1	-	TRBJ2-7	CSVQDSYEQYF
TRBV20-1	-	TRBJ1-4	CSAGGTALNEKLFF
TRBV7-2	-	TRBJ2-3	CASSFTSGRTDTQYF
TRBV20-1	few	TRBJ2-7	CSARDGVAGAYEQYF
TRBV24-1	many	TRBJ2-1	CATSDPRVRPNEQFF
TRBV5-6	-	TRBJ1-6	CASSFERNSPLHF
TRBV21-1	-	TRBJ2-7	CASSLIWRGTRGGEQYF
TRBV6-5	few	TRBJ2-7	CASSTGSEQYF
TRBV3-1	few	TRBJ2-7	CASSQGDGKPYEQYF
TRBV12-3/TRBV12-4	-	TRBJ1-5	CASSFSDSNQPQHF
TRBV5-1	few	TRBJ1-1	CASRGHWGVGGTEAFF
TRBV7-8	many	TRBJ2-1	CASSLAPSSYNEQFF
TRBV19	few	TRBJ2-1	CASSWGTALLSYNEQFF
TRBV10-3	many	TRBJ2-7	CAISEGRGPWQYF
TRBV14	few	TRBJ2-1	CASSSDEQFF
TRBV29-1	-	TRBJ2-3	CSVEDRLAGQRTDTQYF
TRBV6-2/TRBV6-3	-	TRBJ2-2	CASTPVGVGTGELFF
TRBV7-6	many	TRBJ2-2	CASSLGLAGGNTGELFF
TRBV19	-	TRBJ2-5	CASSHRTNQETQYF
TRBV20-1	-	TRBJ2-5	CSARGPEYQETQYF
TRBV5-6	-	TRBJ2-7	CARSPGLLWHSEQYF
TRBV20-1	many	TRBJ2-3	CSASGGPGTDTQYF
TRBV12-3/TRBV12-4	-	TRBJ2-3	CASSSAGGTDTQYF
TRBV4-2	-	TRBJ2-3	CASSQDRGQGGNTDTQYF
TRBV29-1	few	TRBJ2-2	CSVASDGARELFF